This T cell receptor (beta chain) was identified during a study of blood T cell repertoires in COVID-19. The junction had 12 bases not matched to a gene; V was cut back by 2 bases and J by 9 bases. The CDR3 is 16 amino acids. The V gene's germline CDR1 is MNHEY and CDR2 SVGEGT. Among Cohort 3 donors, those recovered had two negative PCRs, clearance, or symptom resolution. Produced via immunoSEQ multiplex PCR; TCRdb's table is partial and in-frame only. This sample has a few hundred thousand clones, with around nine tenths found just once. The sequence derives from a woman aged 55 to 70 who had recovered from COVID-19. The chain has TRBV6-2 or TRBV6-3 and TRBJ2-1; 8 bases line up with TRBD2. Input material: PBMCs or T cells enriched from blood (not recorded which). This CDR3 reads CASSYIGGGPRGEQFF. CDR3 DNA: TGTGCCAGCAGTTACATTGGCGGGGGGCCGAGGGGTGAGCAGTTCTTC.